The present T cell receptor beta chain was sequenced within a study of blood T cell repertoires in COVID-19. Across the study: Sites in the United States, Italy and Spain provided acute and convalescent COVID-19 samples. PBMCs, B-cell-depleted T cells, or T cells were the source of the cDNA or gDNA that made up the material.

Seattle patient enrollment occurred during active infection, with longitudinal follow-up thereafter. Produced via immunoSEQ multiplex PCR; TCRdb's table is partial and in-frame only. The table lists roughly 480,000 clones, roughly 89% of them singletons. This clone showed up just once. At the DNA level, this CDR3 is encoded by other sequences in the same sample as well. This sequence was found in a man aged 18-30 years with COVID-19, enrolled during active disease. Sequencing was performed on peripheral blood.

The CDR3 region has the DNA TGTGCCAGTAGGGACAGATTAGCCAAAAACATTCAGTACTTC. Its protein product is CASRDRLAKNIQYF. The rearrangement uses TRBV19 and TRBJ2-4; TRBD1 is a possible D gene (6 bases). The CDR3 runs 14 residues. V lost 6 bases and J lost 0, with 9 bases in between. Looked up from germline, CDR1 is LNHDA and CDR2 is SQIVND (reference sequence).